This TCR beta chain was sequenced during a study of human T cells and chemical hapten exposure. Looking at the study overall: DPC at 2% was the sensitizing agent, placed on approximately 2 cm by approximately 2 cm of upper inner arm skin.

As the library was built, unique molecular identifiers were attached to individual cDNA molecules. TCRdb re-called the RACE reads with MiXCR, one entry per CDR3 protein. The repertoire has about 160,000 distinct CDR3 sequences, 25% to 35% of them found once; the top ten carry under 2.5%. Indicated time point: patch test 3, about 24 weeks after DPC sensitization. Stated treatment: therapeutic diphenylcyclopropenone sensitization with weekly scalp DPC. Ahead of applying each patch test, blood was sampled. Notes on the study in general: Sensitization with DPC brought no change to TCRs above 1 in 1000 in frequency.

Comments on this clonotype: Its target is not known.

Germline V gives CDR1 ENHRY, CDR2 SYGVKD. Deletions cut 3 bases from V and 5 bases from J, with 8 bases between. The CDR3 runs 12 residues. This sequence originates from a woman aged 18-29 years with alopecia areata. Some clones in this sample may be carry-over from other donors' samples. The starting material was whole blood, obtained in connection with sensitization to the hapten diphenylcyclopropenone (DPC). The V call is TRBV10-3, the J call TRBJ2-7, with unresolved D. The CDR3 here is CAISEAGNEQYF. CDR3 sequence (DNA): TGTGCCATCAGTGAAGCAGGAAACGAGCAGTACTTC.